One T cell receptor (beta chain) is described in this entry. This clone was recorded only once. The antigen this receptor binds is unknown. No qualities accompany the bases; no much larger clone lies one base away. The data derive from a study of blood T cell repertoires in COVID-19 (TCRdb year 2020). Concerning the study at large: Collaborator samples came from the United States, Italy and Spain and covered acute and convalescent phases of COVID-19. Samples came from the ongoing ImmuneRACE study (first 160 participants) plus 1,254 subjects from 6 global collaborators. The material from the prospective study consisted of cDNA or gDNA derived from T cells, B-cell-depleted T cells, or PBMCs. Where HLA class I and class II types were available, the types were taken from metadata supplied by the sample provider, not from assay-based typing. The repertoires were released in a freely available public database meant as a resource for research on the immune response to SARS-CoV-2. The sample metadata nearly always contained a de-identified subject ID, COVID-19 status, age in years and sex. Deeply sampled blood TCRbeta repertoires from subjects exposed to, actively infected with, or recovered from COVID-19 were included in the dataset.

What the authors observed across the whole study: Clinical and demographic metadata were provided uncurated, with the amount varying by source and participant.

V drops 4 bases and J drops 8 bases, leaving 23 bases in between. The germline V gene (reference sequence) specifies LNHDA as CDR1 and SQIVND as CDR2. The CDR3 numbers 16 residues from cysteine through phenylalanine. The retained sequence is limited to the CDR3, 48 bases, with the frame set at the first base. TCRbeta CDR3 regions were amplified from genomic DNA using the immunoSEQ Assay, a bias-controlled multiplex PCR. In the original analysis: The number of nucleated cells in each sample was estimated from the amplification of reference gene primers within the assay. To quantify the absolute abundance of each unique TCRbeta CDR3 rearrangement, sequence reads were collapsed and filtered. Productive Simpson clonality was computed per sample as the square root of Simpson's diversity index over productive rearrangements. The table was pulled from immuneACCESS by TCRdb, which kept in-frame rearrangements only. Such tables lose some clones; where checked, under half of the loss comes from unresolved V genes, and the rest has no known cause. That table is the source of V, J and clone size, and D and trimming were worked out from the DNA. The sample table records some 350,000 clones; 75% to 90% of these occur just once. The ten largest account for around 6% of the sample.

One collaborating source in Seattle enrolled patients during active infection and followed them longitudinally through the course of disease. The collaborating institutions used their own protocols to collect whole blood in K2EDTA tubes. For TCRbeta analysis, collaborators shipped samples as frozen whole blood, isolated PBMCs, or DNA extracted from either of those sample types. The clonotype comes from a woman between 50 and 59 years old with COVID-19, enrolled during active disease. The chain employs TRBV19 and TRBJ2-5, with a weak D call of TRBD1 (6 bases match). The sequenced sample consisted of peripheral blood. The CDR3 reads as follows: CASSTPGHGIIETQYF. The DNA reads TGTGCCAGTAGTACCCCGGGACACGGAATTATTGAAACCCAGTACTTC.